The 8 T cell receptor beta chains below were found in one sample sequenced in a study of cytomegalovirus exposure and HLA in healthy donors. Researchers ran the PCR with 60 Vbeta and 13 Jbeta primers. Method: immunoSEQ multiplex PCR; TCRdb's copy keeps in-frame clones and lacks some. The table includes about 190,000 clones, about 77% detected once. The sequenced sample consisted of PBMCs. These receptors were collected from a woman aged 30 to 39 in good health and CMV-seropositive.

The V gene is TRBV28, the J gene TRBJ1-1, with a tentative D call TRBD1 (6 bases). The CDR3 spans 14 residues. Germline assignment: CDR1 MDHEN and CDR2 SYDVKM. V was pared by 2 bases and J by 9 bases, with 16 bases between. The DNA of the CDR3 is TGTGCCAGCAGTTTAATTCAGGGGCTGGGGAAAGCTTTCTTT. This gives the protein CASSLIQGLGKAFF.

In this sample, this clone turned up a few times. The CDR3: CASSPDRLASVYEQYF. The CDR3 DNA reads as TGTGCCAGCAGCCCGGACAGACTAGCTTCAGTCTACGAGCAGTACTTC. This chain links TRBV5-4 with TRBJ2-7; TRBD2 is a possible D gene (7 bases). V was cut by 4 bases and J by 3 bases, with 20 bases left in between. The CDR3 is made up of 16 amino acids. Germline CDR1 SGHNT, CDR2 YYREEE (reference sequence). The full variable domain, with the rest looked up from reference TRBV5-4 and TRBJ2-7, is ETGVTQSPTHLIKTRGQQVTLRCSSQSGHNTVSWYQQALGQGPQFIFQYYREEENGRGNFPPRFSGLQFPNYSSELNVNALELDDSALYLCASSPDRLASVYEQYFGPGTRLTVT.

The rearrangement links TRBV2 to TRBJ1-5, with D hard to call. The V end lost 6 bases, the J end lost 5 bases, and 17 bases lay between the germline ends. The germline V gene encodes CDR1 SNHLY and CDR2 FYNNEI. This CDR3 region has 15 residues. DNA for the CDR3: TGTGCCAGCAGACCCACAAGGCGGCCAGATCAGCCCCAGCATTTT. Translating it yields CASRPTRRPDQPQHF.

V is TRBV5-1 and J is TRBJ2-5, with 8 bases fitting TRBD1. From germline, CDR1 is SGHRS and CDR2 YFSETQ. This CDR3 spans 15 amino acids. Trimming removed 0 bases from V and 5 bases from J; junction bases left unmatched: 6. CDR3 nucleotide sequence: TGCGCCAGCAGCTTGGGCGCAGGGGGCAGGGAGACCCAGTACTTC. Translated, it gives CASSLGAGGRETQYF.

V and J are TRBV9 and TRBJ1-3; 7 bases fit TRBD1. V lost 0 bases, J lost 0 bases, and 18 bases stayed unmatched. CDR1 is SGDLS, CDR2 YYNGEE, per germline. CDR3 length: 21 amino acids. The DNA for the CDR3 is TGTGCCAGCAGCGTAGGAGGGACAGTGATACCCTGGGGGGCCTCTGGAAACACCATATATTTT. Protein product: CASSVGGTVIPWGASGNTIYF.

This rearrangement joins TRBV5-1 to TRBJ2-2; the D gene is possibly TRBD1 (5 bases). The CDR3 covers 14 residues. Trimming cost V 6 bases and J 3 bases, with 12 bases left between them. CDR1 and CDR2 from the germline V gene are SGHRS and YFSETQ. CDR3 bases: TGCGCCAGCAAGGGGTCTGCCGACACCGGGGAGCTGTTTTTT. Translation: CASKGSADTGELFF.

This clone was recorded only once. The chain is built from TRBV28 and TRBJ1-5; 7 bases agree with TRBD1. J gave up 7 bases and V 6 bases, and 15 bases lay outside the gene matches. Germline CDR1 and CDR2: MDHEN and SYDVKM. The length of the CDR3 is 16 residues. The CDR3 loop is CASSASGRGSGQPQHF. Here the CDR3 DNA reads TGTGCCAGCAGCGCGTCGGGCAGGGGGTCTGGACAGCCCCAGCATTTT.

This rearrangement joins TRBV7-2 to TRBJ2-7; possibly TRBD2 for D (5 bases). Germline-derived CDR1 and CDR2 are SGHTA and FQGNSA. The CDR3 has 15 amino acids. The V gene lost 7 bases and the J gene lost 3 bases, with 19 bases spanning the gap. The CDR3: CASKRGPGSDYEQYF. Written as DNA, the CDR3 is TGTGCCAGCAAAAGAGGCCCGGGGTCGGACTACGAGCAGTACTTC.